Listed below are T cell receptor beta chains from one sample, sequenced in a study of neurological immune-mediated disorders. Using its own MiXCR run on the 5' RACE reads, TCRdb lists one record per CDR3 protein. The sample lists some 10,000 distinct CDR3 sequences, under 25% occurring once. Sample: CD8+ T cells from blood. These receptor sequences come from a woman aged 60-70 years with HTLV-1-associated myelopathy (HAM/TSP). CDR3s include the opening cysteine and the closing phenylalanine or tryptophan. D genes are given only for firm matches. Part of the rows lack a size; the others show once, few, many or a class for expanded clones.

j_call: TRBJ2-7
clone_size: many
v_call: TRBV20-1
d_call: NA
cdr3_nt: TGCAGTGCTAGTCATAAGTCAGGGGAAGTGTCCTACGAGCAGTACTTC
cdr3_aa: CSASHKSGEVSYEQYF

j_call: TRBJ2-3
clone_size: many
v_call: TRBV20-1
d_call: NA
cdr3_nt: TGCAGTGCTAAATCCGGGATCGTGAGTACGCAGTATTTT
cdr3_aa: CSAKSGIVSTQYF

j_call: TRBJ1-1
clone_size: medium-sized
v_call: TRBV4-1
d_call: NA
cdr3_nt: TGCGCCAGCAGCCCCCCTAATTTGAGGGTGAACACTGAAGCTTTCTTT
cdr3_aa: CASSPPNLRVNTEAFF

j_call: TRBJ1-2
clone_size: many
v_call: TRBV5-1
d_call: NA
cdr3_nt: TGCGCCAGCAGCCAGGCCCTATCGGGACCTGGGTCGGATGGCTACACCTTC
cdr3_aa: CASSQALSGPGSDGYTF

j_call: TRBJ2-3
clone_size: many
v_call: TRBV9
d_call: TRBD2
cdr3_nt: TGTGCCAGCAGCGGCCCTAGCGGCGCAGATACGCAGTATTTT
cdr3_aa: CASSGPSGADTQYF

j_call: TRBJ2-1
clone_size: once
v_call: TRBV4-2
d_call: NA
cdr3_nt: TGTGCCAGCAGCCAAGTCGCTTCCGGGGAGCCTTACAATGAGCAGTTCTTC
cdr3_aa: CASSQVASGEPYNEQFF

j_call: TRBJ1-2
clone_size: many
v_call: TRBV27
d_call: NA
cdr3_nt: TGTGCCAGCAGTTTATCAGCGGGTGGCTATGGCTACACCTTC
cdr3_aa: CASSLSAGGYGYTF

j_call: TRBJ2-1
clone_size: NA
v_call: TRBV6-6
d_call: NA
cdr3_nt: TGTGCCAGCGGGACTTTCGGCACAGATACGCAGTTCTTC
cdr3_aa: CASGTFGTDTQFF

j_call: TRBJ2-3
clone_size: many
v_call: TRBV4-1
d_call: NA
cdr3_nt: TGCGCCAGCAGCCGCACCCCCCGGCAGGGTACAGATACGCAGTATTTT
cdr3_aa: CASSRTPRQGTDTQYF

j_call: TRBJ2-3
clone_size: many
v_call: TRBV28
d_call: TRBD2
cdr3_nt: TGTGCCAGCAGTTCCCTAGCGGGGGGGCATCAAGATACGCAGTATTTT
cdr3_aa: CASSSLAGGHQDTQYF

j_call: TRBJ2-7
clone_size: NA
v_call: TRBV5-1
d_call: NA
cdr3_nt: TGCGCCAGCAGCTTAGGAACCGGGCTAAGCCCTGAGCAGTACTTC
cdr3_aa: CASSLGTGLSPEQYF

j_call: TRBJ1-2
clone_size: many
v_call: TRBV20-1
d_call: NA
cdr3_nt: TGCAGTGCTAGACTGCCACACTATGGCTACACCTTC
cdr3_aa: CSARLPHYGYTF

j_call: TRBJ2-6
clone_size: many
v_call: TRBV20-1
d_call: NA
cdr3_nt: TGCAGTGCTAGACAGGGGTCCCGTTCTGGGGCCAACGTCCTGACTTTC
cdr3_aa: CSARQGSRSGANVLTF

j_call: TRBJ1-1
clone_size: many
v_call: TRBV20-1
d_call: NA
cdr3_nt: TGCAGTGCTAGACCTCCGACCTCCCCGGACACTGAAGCTTTCTTT
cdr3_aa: CSARPPTSPDTEAFF

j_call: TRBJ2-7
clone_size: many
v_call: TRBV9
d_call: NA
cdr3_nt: TGTGCCAGCAGCGTAGGGGGGGAGACCTACGAGCAGTACTTC
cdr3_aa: CASSVGGETYEQYF

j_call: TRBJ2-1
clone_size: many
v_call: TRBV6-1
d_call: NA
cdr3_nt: TGTGCCAGCAGTGAAGATCTTGTGGGGGGCCGGATCCTGAGTGAGCAGTTCTTC
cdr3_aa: CASSEDLVGGRILSEQFF

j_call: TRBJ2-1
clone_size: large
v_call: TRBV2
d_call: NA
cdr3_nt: TGTGCCAGCACCCTAACAGGAAAGTGGGACAATGAGCAGTTCTTC
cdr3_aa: CASTLTGKWDNEQFF